One and the same sample provided the 17 T cell receptor beta chains below, sequenced in a study of type 1 and type 2 diabetes patients. PCR was run on genomic DNA. A primer set of 30 forward and 13 reverse primers amplified the CDR3. TCRdb re-called the multiplex PCR reads through MiXCR, storing one row per CDR3 protein. The sample has approximately 260,000 distinct CDR3 sequences; approximately 45% are singletons. Sample: peripheral blood mononuclear cells (PBMCs). The origin of the receptors is a man between 18 and 29 years old with type 2 diabetes.

CDR3 region: CASSRTGEDEQFF. CDR3 sequence (DNA): TGTGCCAGCAGCCGGACAGGGGAGGATGAGCAGTTCTTC. The chain couples TRBV6-5 to TRBJ2-1; TRBD1 agrees at 9 bases. Germline V gene lookup returns CDR1 MNHEY and CDR2 SVGAGI. This CDR3 has 13 residues. Germline trimming cut 6 bases from V and 8 bases from J; bases unmatched to any gene: 5.

The rearrangement uses TRBV20-1 and TRBJ2-7; the D gene is possibly TRBD1 (5 bases). Germline CDR1 reads DFQATT; CDR2 reads SNEGSKA (reference sequence). This CDR3 is built from 14 residues. Trimming left V 3 bases short and J 0 bases short, with 12 bases between. The DNA of the CDR3 is TGCAGTGCTAGGGACCTGACAGACTCCTACGAGCAGTACTTC. This codes for CSARDLTDSYEQYF.

The rearrangement links TRBV7-9 to TRBJ2-2; 7 nucleotides match TRBD2. V lost 5 bases, J lost 8 bases, and 5 bases stayed unmatched. CDR3 length: 13 residues. Germline-derived CDR1 and CDR2 are SEHNR and FQNEAQ (reference sequence). The CDR3: CASSILAAGELFF. CDR3 nucleotides: TGTGCCAGCAGCATTCTAGCGGCTGGGGAGCTGTTTTTT.

This clonotype was observed a handful of times. The J gene is TRBJ1-5, the V gene TRBV6-5, with a weak D call TRBD1 (6 bases). V was cut by 4 bases and J by 3 bases, with 13 bases left in between. The CDR3 extends over 15 amino acids. CDR1 and CDR2 (germline): MNHEY, SVGAGI. CDR3 nucleotides: TGTGCCAGCAGTTCGACGGACAGCGTCAATCAGCCCCAGCATTTT. Translating it yields CASSSTDSVNQPQHF.

This clonotype appeared a few times. The CDR3 nucleotides read TGTGCCAGTAGTATGGGCCGGGGGCGAAACACTGAAGCTTTCTTT. Translation gives CASSMGRGRNTEAFF. J is TRBJ1-1 and V is TRBV19, with TRBD1 as a possible D gene (6 bases). V lost 3 bases and J 2 bases, leaving 13 bases between the germline ends. Germline CDR1 and CDR2: LNHDA and SQIVND (reference sequence). This CDR3 has 15 amino acids. The variable domain in full, with the rest retrieved from reference TRBV19 and TRBJ1-1, is DGGITQSPKYLFRKEGQNVTLSCEQNLNHDAMYWYRQDPGQGLRLIYYSQIVNDFQKGDIAEGYSVSREKKESFPLTVTSAQKNPTAFYLCASSMGRGRNTEAFFGQGTRLTVV.

The chain uses TRBV10-3 and TRBJ1-5; the D is unclear. The CDR3 has 14 residues. Trimming took 6 bases from V and 5 from J, leaving 14 bases between them. Germline CDR1 and CDR2: ENHRY and SYGVKD. Here the CDR3 reads CAIRGHGNDQPQHF. CDR3 coding DNA: TGTGCCATCAGAGGTCACGGCAATGATCAGCCCCAGCATTTT.

In this sample, this clonotype turned up a few times. The chain carries TRBV6-5 and TRBJ1-6; D call uncertain. The V end lost 6 bases, the J end lost 4 bases, and 10 bases lay between the germline ends. Per germline, CDR1 MNHEY and CDR2 SVGAGI. The CDR3 has 14 residues. The CDR3 here is CASSDGLYNSPLHF. CDR3 sequence (DNA): TGTGCCAGCAGCGACGGACTATATAATTCACCCCTCCACTTT.

The chain joins TRBV6-6 to TRBJ2-7; 7 bases match TRBD1. The CDR3 consists of 15 residues. CDR1 MNHNY and CDR2 SVGAGI come from the germline V gene (reference sequence). Germline trimming cut 4 bases from V and 4 bases from J; bases unmatched to any gene: 10. The CDR3 DNA follows: TGTGCCAGCAGTTCTGCCCTGACAGGGCCTTACGAGCAGTACTTC. This sequence encodes CASSSALTGPYEQYF.

There are a few counts of this clonotype. The chain joins TRBV30 to TRBJ1-1; D perhaps matches TRBD1 (5 bases). This CDR3 comprises 15 residues. Germline V lookup: CDR1 GTSNPN, CDR2 SVGIG (reference sequence). V dropped 2 bases and J dropped 1 base, with 14 bases sitting between them. This CDR3 reads CAWSKWGGENTEAFF. The CDR3 DNA is TGTGCCTGGAGTAAGTGGGGGGGTGAGAACACTGAAGCTTTCTTT.

V gene TRBV19 combines with J gene TRBJ1-1; D ambiguous. Trimming left V 10 bases short and J 4 bases short, with 16 bases between. The CDR3 has 13 amino acids. Germline-derived CDR1 and CDR2 are LNHDA and SQIVND (reference sequence). The CDR3 sequence: CATKDGTRTEAFF. In nucleotides, the CDR3 is TGTGCCACTAAAGACGGCACTCGCACTGAAGCTTTCTTT.

The chain recombines TRBV5-6 with TRBJ1-5, with a tentative D call TRBD1 (5 bases). V shed 1 base and J shed 6 bases, with 14 bases lying between them. CDR3 length: 15 residues. Germline lookup yields CDR1 SGHDT and CDR2 YYEEEE. The CDR3 loop reads CASSLWGGGVQPQHF. The CDR3 DNA reads as TGTGCCAGCAGCTTGTGGGGCGGTGGCGTTCAGCCCCAGCATTTT. The variable domain in full, with the rest retrieved from reference TRBV5-6 and TRBJ1-5, is DAGVTQSPTHLIKTRGQQVTLRCSPKSGHDTVSWYQQALGQGPQFIFQYYEEEERQRGNFPDRFSGHQFPNYSSELNVNALLLGDSALYLCASSLWGGGVQPQHFGDGTRLSIL.

Details on this clonotype: It is likely a read error, because the conserved phenylalanine at the end of the CDR3 is missing. The CDR3 sequence: CASWTGVMNTEAFI. Written as DNA, the CDR3 is TGTGCCTCCTGGACAGGCGTTATGAACACTGAAGCTTTCATT. The V and J genes are TRBV10-3 and TRBJ1-1; 7 nucleotides agree with TRBD1. From germline, CDR1 is ENHRY and CDR2 SYGVKD. V shed 11 bases, J shed 0 bases, and the junction held 9 bases outside the gene matches. This CDR3 spans 14 amino acids.

The genes are TRBV12-3 or TRBV12-4 and TRBJ1-6, with D possibly being TRBD1 (5 bases). V was pared by 3 bases and J by 6 bases, with 9 bases between. The CDR3 is 14 residues long. For the CDR3, the DNA is TGTGCCAGCAGTTTCCAGGGAGGTAATTCACCCCTCCACTTT. This sequence encodes CASSFQGGNSPLHF.

This clonotype has a single count. The chain links TRBV9 to TRBJ2-6; D is unclear. CDR1 SGDLS and CDR2 YYNGEE come from the germline V gene. CDR3 size: 15 residues. The germline V and J ends were trimmed by 1 base and 1 base, with 6 bases remaining between them. The CDR3 sequence: CASSVTSSGANVLTF. The DNA of the CDR3 is TGTGCCAGCAGCGTAACGAGTTCTGGGGCCAACGTCCTGACTTTC.

This clonotype was counted a few times. The rearrangement links TRBV6-5 to TRBJ2-2, with D unclear. Germline V CDR1 and CDR2: MNHEY, SVGAGI. CDR3 length: 14 residues. The ends were cut back, 6 bases at V and 6 bases at J, with 14 bases in the middle. The CDR3 region has the DNA TGTGCCAGCAGCACTACATGGTCGTCCGGGGAGCTGTTTTTT. Translation: CASSTTWSSGELFF.

The V gene is TRBV9, the J gene TRBJ1-6; 9 bases agree with TRBD1. This CDR3 is 12 amino acids long. CDR1 is SGDLS and CDR2 is YYNGEE in the germline V gene. Losses at the gene ends were 9 bases for V and 11 bases for J; bases not matched to a gene: 6. CDR3 sequence: CATGTGNPPLHF. CDR3 nucleotide sequence: TGTGCCACCGGGACAGGGAATCCACCCCTCCACTTT.

The chain has TRBV7-8 and TRBJ1-1; D is uncertain. The CDR3 contains 14 residues. V lost 2 bases and J 6 bases, leaving 13 bases between the germline ends. Germline assignment: CDR1 SGHVS and CDR2 FQNEAQ. The CDR3 reads CASSLIVGDSEAFF. CDR3 coding DNA: TGTGCCAGCAGCTTAATCGTTGGGGATTCTGAAGCTTTCTTT.